This is a list of T cell receptor beta chains from one sample in a study of vaccination and CD4 T cells after COVID-19. These receptors are not linked to any known antigen. TCRdb re-called the PCR reads through MiXCR, storing one row per CDR3 protein. The profile shows over 14,000 distinct CDR3 sequences, 29% of them singletons. This material consisted of CD4+ T cells from blood, cultured in vitro, taken before SARS-CoV-2 vaccination. Receptor source: a human donor who received a COVID-19 vaccine. Each CDR3 is given with its conserved first and last residue. D genes are given only for firm matches. Only part of the rows carry a size: once, few, many, or a class if the clone is expanded.

D gene: NA; clone size: NA; V gene: TRBV6-2/TRBV6-3; J gene: TRBJ2-6; CDR3 protein: CASSYSGAGANVLTF; CDR3 DNA: TGTGCCAGCAGTTACTCGGGGGCCGGGGCCAACGTCCTGACTTTC
D gene: NA; clone size: few; V gene: TRBV10-3; J gene: TRBJ1-1; CDR3 protein: CAISGFGQNTEAFF; CDR3 DNA: TGTGCCATCAGTGGATTCGGACAGAACACTGAAGCTTTCTTT
D gene: TRBD1; clone size: medium-sized; V gene: TRBV25-1; J gene: TRBJ1-6; CDR3 protein: CATKPTGGNPSSPLHF; CDR3 DNA: TGTGCCACTAAACCTACAGGGGGCAATCCAAGTTCACCCCTCCACTTT
D gene: TRBD1; clone size: NA; V gene: TRBV30; J gene: TRBJ2-3; CDR3 protein: CAWSPQGASTDTQYF; CDR3 DNA: TGTGCCTGGAGTCCGCAGGGGGCGAGCACAGATACGCAGTATTTT
D gene: NA; clone size: few; V gene: TRBV6-1; J gene: TRBJ1-2; CDR3 protein: CASRDGNYGYTF; CDR3 DNA: TGTGCCAGCAGGGACGGCAACTATGGCTACACCTTC
D gene: TRBD1; clone size: NA; V gene: TRBV2; J gene: TRBJ2-1; CDR3 protein: CASTRTGVDEQFF; CDR3 DNA: TGTGCCAGCACCCGGACAGGGGTCGATGAGCAGTTCTTC
D gene: TRBD2; clone size: NA; V gene: TRBV30; J gene: TRBJ2-1; CDR3 protein: CAWNGNSGVLRQFF; CDR3 DNA: TGTGCCTGGAACGGTAATAGCGGGGTGTTGAGGCAGTTCTTC
D gene: TRBD2; clone size: few; V gene: TRBV24-1; J gene: TRBJ2-5; CDR3 protein: CATSERRGGEETQYF; CDR3 DNA: TGTGCCACCAGTGAGCGGCGGGGGGGGGAAGAGACCCAGTACTTC
D gene: NA; clone size: few; V gene: TRBV20-1; J gene: TRBJ2-1; CDR3 protein: CSARVRYNEQFF; CDR3 DNA: TGCAGTGCTAGAGTCCGCTACAATGAGCAGTTCTTC
D gene: TRBD1; clone size: few; V gene: TRBV19; J gene: TRBJ2-6; CDR3 protein: CASSIQGASGANVLTF; CDR3 DNA: TGTGCCAGTAGTATACAGGGGGCTTCTGGGGCCAACGTCCTGACTTTC
D gene: TRBD2; clone size: NA; V gene: TRBV12-3/TRBV12-4; J gene: TRBJ2-1; CDR3 protein: CASSRPGTSGGEQFF; CDR3 DNA: TGTGCCAGCAGTCGTCCCGGGACTAGCGGGGGGGAGCAGTTCTTC
D gene: NA; clone size: few; V gene: TRBV7-6; J gene: TRBJ2-5; CDR3 protein: CASSFQRETQYF; CDR3 DNA: TGTGCCAGCAGCTTTCAGCGGGAGACCCAGTACTTC
D gene: NA; clone size: NA; V gene: TRBV20-1; J gene: TRBJ2-3; CDR3 protein: CRGATGGTDTQYF; CDR3 DNA: TGCAGAGGTGCCACGGGTGGTACAGATACGCAGTATTTT
D gene: TRBD2; clone size: few; V gene: TRBV11-2; J gene: TRBJ2-5; CDR3 protein: CASSYQAGRQETQYF; CDR3 DNA: TGTGCCAGCAGCTATCAAGCGGGGCGACAAGAGACCCAGTACTTC
D gene: NA; clone size: few; V gene: TRBV11-2; J gene: TRBJ2-1; CDR3 protein: CASSSGRLNNEQFF; CDR3 DNA: TGTGCCAGCAGCTCGGGACGGTTAAACAATGAGCAGTTCTTC
D gene: NA; clone size: medium-sized; V gene: TRBV20-1; J gene: TRBJ2-3; CDR3 protein: CSAPPTVSSTDTQYF; CDR3 DNA: TGCAGTGCTCCCCCGACAGTCTCTAGCACAGATACGCAGTATTTT
D gene: NA; clone size: NA; V gene: TRBV18; J gene: TRBJ2-7; CDR3 protein: CASSPLGTEAYEQYF; CDR3 DNA: TGTGCCAGCTCACCATTAGGGACCGAAGCCTACGAGCAGTACTTC
D gene: TRBD2; clone size: NA; V gene: TRBV12-3/TRBV12-4; J gene: TRBJ2-7; CDR3 protein: CASSPSGGLSYEQYF; CDR3 DNA: TGTGCCAGCAGTCCCAGCGGGGGCCTTTCCTACGAGCAGTACTTC
D gene: TRBD2; clone size: medium-sized; V gene: TRBV25-1; J gene: TRBJ2-3; CDR3 protein: CASSASGGTTDTQYF; CDR3 DNA: TGTGCCAGCAGTGCATCGGGGGGGACCACAGATACGCAGTATTTT
D gene: TRBD1; clone size: few; V gene: TRBV11-2; J gene: TRBJ1-6; CDR3 protein: CASSLGTGGVSYNSPLHF; CDR3 DNA: TGTGCCAGCAGCTTAGGGACAGGGGGTGTCTCCTATAATTCACCCCTCCACTTT
D gene: TRBD2; clone size: NA; V gene: TRBV7-9; J gene: TRBJ2-5; CDR3 protein: CASRRTSGGGETQYF; CDR3 DNA: TGTGCCAGCAGAAGGACTAGCGGTGGAGGAGAGACCCAGTACTTC
D gene: TRBD1; clone size: NA; V gene: TRBV14; J gene: TRBJ1-5; CDR3 protein: CASSHPTGENQPQHF; CDR3 DNA: TGTGCCAGCAGCCACCCGACAGGGGAGAATCAGCCCCAGCATTTT
D gene: TRBD1; clone size: NA; V gene: TRBV7-9; J gene: TRBJ1-1; CDR3 protein: CASSWTGRAEAFF; CDR3 DNA: TGTGCCAGCAGCTGGACAGGGAGAGCTGAAGCTTTCTTT
D gene: TRBD1; clone size: few; V gene: TRBV10-3; J gene: TRBJ2-6; CDR3 protein: CAISTGQGAGANVLTF; CDR3 DNA: TGTGCCATCAGTACGGGACAGGGTGCTGGGGCCAACGTCCTGACTTTC
D gene: NA; clone size: NA; V gene: TRBV20-1; J gene: TRBJ2-3; CDR3 protein: CSAGGGRGIGQYF; CDR3 DNA: TGCAGTGCAGGGGGGGGCCGGGGTATAGGGCAGTATTTT
D gene: NA; clone size: NA; V gene: TRBV5-1; J gene: TRBJ1-2; CDR3 protein: CASSLAVDRGYGYTF; CDR3 DNA: TGCGCCAGCAGCTTGGCAGTGGACAGAGGCTATGGCTACACCTTC
D gene: NA; clone size: NA; V gene: TRBV7-2; J gene: TRBJ1-2; CDR3 protein: CASSLVPGGDYGYTF; CDR3 DNA: TGTGCCAGCAGCTTAGTACCAGGAGGGGACTATGGCTACACCTTC
D gene: NA; clone size: NA; V gene: TRBV7-6; J gene: TRBJ2-1; CDR3 protein: CASSLLWERSYNEQFF; CDR3 DNA: TGTGCCAGCAGCTTACTTTGGGAAAGATCCTACAATGAGCAGTTCTTC
D gene: TRBD1; clone size: few; V gene: TRBV30; J gene: TRBJ1-1; CDR3 protein: CAWSKQGAGEAFF; CDR3 DNA: TGTGCCTGGAGTAAACAGGGGGCAGGTGAAGCTTTCTTT